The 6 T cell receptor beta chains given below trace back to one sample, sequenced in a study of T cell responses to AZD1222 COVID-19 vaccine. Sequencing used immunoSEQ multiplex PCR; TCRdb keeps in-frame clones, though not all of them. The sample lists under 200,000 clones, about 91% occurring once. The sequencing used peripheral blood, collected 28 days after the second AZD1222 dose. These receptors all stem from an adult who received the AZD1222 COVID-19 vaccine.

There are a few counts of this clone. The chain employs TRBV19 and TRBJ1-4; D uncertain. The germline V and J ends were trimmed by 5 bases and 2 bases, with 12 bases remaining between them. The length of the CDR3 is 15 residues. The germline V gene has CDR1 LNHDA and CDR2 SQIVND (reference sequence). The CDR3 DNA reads TGTGCCAGTAGTTCAAAGCACCATACTAATGAAAAACTGTTTTTT. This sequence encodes CASSSKHHTNEKLFF.

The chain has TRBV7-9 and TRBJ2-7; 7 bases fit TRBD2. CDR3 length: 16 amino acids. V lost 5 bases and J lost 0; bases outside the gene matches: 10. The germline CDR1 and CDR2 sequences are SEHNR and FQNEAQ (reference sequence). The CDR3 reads CASSQRRGGSSYEQYF. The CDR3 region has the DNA TGTGCCAGCAGCCAACGCCGGGGAGGGAGCTCCTACGAGCAGTACTTC.

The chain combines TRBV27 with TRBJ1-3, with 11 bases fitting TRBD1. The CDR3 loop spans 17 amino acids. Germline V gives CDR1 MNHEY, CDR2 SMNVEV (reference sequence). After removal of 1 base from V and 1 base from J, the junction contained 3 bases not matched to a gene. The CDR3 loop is CASSLLGDRGSGNTIYF. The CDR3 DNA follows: TGTGCCAGCAGTTTATTAGGGGACAGGGGGTCTGGAAACACCATATATTTT.

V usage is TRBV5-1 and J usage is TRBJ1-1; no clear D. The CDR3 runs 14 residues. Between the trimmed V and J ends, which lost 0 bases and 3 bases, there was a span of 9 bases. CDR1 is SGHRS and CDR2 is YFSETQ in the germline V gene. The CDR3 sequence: CASSLVSRDTEAFF. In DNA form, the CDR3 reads TGCGCCAGCAGCTTGGTTTCACGAGACACTGAAGCTTTCTTT. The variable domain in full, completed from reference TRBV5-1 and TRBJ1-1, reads KAGVTQTPRYLIKTRGQQVTLSCSPISGHRSVSWYQQTPGQGLQFLFEYFSETQRNKGNFPGRFSGRQFSNSRSEMNVSTLELGDSALYLCASSLVSRDTEAFFGQGTRLTVV.

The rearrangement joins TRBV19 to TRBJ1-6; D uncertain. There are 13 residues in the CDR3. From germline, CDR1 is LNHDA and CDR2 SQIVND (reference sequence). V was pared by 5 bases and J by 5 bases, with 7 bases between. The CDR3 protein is CASSRGNNSPLHF. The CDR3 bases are TGTGCCAGTAGTCGGGGAAATAATTCACCCCTCCACTTT. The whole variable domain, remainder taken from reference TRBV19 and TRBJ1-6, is DGGITQSPKYLFRKEGQNVTLSCEQNLNHDAMYWYRQDPGQGLRLIYYSQIVNDFQKGDIAEGYSVSREKKESFPLTVTSAQKNPTAFYLCASSRGNNSPLHFGNGTRLTVT.

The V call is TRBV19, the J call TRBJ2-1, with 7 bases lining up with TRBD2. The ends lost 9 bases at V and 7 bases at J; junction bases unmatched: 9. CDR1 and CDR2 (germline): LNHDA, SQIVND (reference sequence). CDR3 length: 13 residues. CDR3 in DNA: TGTGCCAGCCTCCGGGCCGGGGGGAATGAGCAGTTCTTC. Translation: CASLRAGGNEQFF. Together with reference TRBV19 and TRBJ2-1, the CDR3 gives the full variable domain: DGGITQSPKYLFRKEGQNVTLSCEQNLNHDAMYWYRQDPGQGLRLIYYSQIVNDFQKGDIAEGYSVSREKKESFPLTVTSAQKNPTAFYLCASLRAGGNEQFFGPGTRLTVL.